The entry below gives a single TCR beta chain sequence along with its context. The source of the sample is a study of Ad26.COV2.S vaccination and SARS-CoV-2 variants. Treatment in this sample: approximately 18 received Ad26.COV2.S at low or high dose, single or two shots; several received placebo; per-sample allocation not given. The samples were gathered on day 63 after the first injection of vaccine or placebo. An Ad26 vector was used to express Wuhan-strain SARS-CoV-2 spike as the vaccine. Per germline, CDR1 SGHRS and CDR2 YFSETQ. This CDR3 contains 14 residues. The V end lost 1 base, the J end lost 4 bases, and 11 bases lay between the germline ends. Measured with immunoSEQ multiplex PCR; TCRdb has only the in-frame clones, and not every one. The sample yields roughly 300,000 clones, around 89% seen once.

This chain links TRBV5-1 with TRBJ2-5, with D perhaps TRBD2 (6 bases). This TCR derives from a person aged 18 to 65 who received the Ad26.COV2.S COVID-19 vaccine or a placebo. Sequenced here: peripheral blood, sampled in a trial of Ad26.COV2.S vaccine versus placebo. As DNA, the CDR3 is TGCGCCAGCAGCTTGACGCAGGGAGGAGAGACCCAGTACTTC. It translates to CASSLTQGGETQYF. Looking up the rest from reference TRBV5-1 and TRBJ2-5 gives the full variable domain: KAGVTQTPRYLIKTRGQQVTLSCSPISGHRSVSWYQQTPGQGLQFLFEYFSETQRNKGNFPGRFSGRQFSNSRSEMNVSTLELGDSALYLCASSLTQGGETQYFGPGTRLLVL.